The clone carrying this T cell receptor beta chain was detected ten times or more. The antigen is not known. This record comes from a study of T-cell reconstitution after alpha-beta-depleted transplantation in children. Study observations and caveats: At the one-year point after transplant, T-cell counts and TCRbeta diversity were found to come mostly from T cells that had been newly produced. For some patients, TCRbeta diversity was high at day 60 because of recipient T cells and thymic progenitors that survived.

The germline V gene has CDR1 MDHEN and CDR2 SYDVKM. CDR3 length: 14 amino acids. Trimming removed 7 bases at V and 9 bases at J, with 21 bases between. The authors prepared the TCRbeta library with unique molecular identifiers. Each CDR3 protein gets one entry after TCRdb re-called the PCR reads with MiXCR. The table shows around 600,000 distinct CDR3 sequences, with 23% occurring only once. This receptor was taken from a boy less than two years old who had a stem cell transplant for acute myeloid leukemia, so the T cells may come from the graft donor. The sequencing used PBMCs, mostly from graft donor cells, collected 360 days after TCRalphabeta/CD19-depleted stem cell transplant. The chain joins TRBV28 to TRBJ2-5, with D perhaps TRBD1 (6 bases). The CDR3 here is CASTARGISWAQYF. The CDR3 DNA is TGTGCCAGCACCGCCAGGGGTATCAGTTGGGCCCAGTACTTC.